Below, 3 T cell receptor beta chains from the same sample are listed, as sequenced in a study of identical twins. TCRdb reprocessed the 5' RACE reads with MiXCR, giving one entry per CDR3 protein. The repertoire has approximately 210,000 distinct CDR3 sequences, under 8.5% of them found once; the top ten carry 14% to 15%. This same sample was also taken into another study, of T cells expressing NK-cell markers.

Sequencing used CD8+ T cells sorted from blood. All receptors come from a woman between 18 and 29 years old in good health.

For the CDR3, the DNA is TGTGCCAGCAGTCCGACGGAGGGACAGCAAGAGACCCAGTACTTC. It yields the protein CASSPTEGQQETQYF. The genes are TRBV27 and TRBJ2-5, with D possibly matching TRBD1 (7 bases). This CDR3 has 15 amino acids. Looked up from germline, CDR1 is MNHEY and CDR2 is SMNVEV (reference sequence). The V and J ends lost 5 bases and 2 bases respectively, with 15 bases between them.

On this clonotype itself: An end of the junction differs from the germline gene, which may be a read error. The CDR3 nucleotides are TGTGCCAGCTCACCACTACAGGCCGGAGTGAAACTGTATTTT. Its protein is CASSPLQAGVKLYF. This rearrangement joins TRBV18 to TRBJ1-4; D might be TRBD1 (5 bases). In germline, CDR1 is KGHSH, CDR2 LQKENI. CDR3 size: 14 residues.

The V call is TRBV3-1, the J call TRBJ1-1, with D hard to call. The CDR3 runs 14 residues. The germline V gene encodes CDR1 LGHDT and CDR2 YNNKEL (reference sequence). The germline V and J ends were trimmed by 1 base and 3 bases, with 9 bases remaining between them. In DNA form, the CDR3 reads TGTGCCAGCAGCCAAGTGGCGGTTGACACTGAAGCTTTCTTT. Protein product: CASSQVAVDTEAFF.